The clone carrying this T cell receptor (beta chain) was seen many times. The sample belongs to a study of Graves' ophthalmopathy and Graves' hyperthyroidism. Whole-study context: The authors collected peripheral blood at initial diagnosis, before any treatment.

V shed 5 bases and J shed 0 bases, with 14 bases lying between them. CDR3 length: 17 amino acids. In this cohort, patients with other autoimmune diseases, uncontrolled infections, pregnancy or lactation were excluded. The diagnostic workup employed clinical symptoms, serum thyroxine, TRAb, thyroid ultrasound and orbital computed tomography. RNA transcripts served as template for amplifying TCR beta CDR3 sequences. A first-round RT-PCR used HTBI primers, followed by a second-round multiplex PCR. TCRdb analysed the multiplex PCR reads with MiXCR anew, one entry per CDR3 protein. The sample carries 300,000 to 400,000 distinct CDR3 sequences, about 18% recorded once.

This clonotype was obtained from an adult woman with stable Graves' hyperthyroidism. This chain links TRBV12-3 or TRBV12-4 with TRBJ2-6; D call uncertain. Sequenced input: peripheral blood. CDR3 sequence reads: CASSPFVRASGANVLTF. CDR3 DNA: TGTGCCAGCAGTCCTTTCGTTCGGGCCTCTGGGGCCAACGTCCTGACTTTC.